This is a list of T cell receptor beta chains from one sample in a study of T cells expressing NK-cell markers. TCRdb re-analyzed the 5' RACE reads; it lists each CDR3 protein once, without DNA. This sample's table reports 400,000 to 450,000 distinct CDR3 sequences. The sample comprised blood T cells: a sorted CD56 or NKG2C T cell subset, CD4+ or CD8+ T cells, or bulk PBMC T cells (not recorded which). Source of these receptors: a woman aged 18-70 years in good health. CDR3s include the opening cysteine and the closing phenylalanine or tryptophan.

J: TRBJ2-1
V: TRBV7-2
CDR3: CASSLPVQGMSSYNEQFF

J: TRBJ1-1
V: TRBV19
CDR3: CASSIAGTGGRGPEAFF

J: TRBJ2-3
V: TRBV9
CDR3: CASSVEGTYTDTQYF

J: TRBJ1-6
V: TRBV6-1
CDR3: CASRSRTGVPPLHF

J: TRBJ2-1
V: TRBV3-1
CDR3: CASSQELASYNEQFF

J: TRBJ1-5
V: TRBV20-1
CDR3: CSARGGPPGNQPQHF

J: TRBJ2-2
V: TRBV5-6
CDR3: CASSRGSPGELFF

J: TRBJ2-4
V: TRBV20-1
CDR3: CSAREGTSENIQYF

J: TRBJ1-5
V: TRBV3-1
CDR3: CASSQDPGLGQPQHF

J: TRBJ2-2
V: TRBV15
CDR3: CATSRSPNPNTGELFF

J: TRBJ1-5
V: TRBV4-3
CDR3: CASSQEGQSNQPQHF

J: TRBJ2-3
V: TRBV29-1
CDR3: CSVGKGGTDTQYF

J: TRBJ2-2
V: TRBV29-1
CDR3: CSVEDRSGGIRTGELFF

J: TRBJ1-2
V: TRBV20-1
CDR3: CSAPPNVGFRVLPGNGYTF

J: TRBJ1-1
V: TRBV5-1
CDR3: CASSFGTGTNTEAFF

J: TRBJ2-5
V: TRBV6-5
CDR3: CASSSSMTSGGQETQYF

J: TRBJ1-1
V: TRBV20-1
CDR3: CSAIQGSTEAFF

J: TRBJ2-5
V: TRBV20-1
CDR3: CSASPSLAAQETQYF

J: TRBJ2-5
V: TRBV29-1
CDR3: CSVDVSNQETQYF

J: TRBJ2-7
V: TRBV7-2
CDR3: CASAANGVYEQYF

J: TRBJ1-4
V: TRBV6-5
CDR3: CASSSQGAGNEKLFF

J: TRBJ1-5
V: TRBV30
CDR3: CAWRAPNGANQPQHF

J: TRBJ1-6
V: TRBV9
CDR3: CASSVATGGPAAPLHF

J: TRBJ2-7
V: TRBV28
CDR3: CASSLWQGRDEQYF

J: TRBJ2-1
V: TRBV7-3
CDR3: CASSLKGILGAGTSPHNEQFF

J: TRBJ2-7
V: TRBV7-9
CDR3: CASSLVVSAYEQYF

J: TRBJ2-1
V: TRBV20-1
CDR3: CSARDRLAGRSEQFF

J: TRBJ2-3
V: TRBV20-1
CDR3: CSARGPLTDTQYF

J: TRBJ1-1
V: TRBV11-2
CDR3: CASSTDRVAEAFF

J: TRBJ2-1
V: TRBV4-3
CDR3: CASSQGSGGGRMSEQFF

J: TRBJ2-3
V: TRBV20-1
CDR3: CSARKRTGEGDTQYF

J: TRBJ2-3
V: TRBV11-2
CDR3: CASSLVGPGKADTQYF

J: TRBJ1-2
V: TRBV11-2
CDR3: CASSFTGTGNYGYTF

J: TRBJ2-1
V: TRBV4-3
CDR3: CASSQDGEPYNEQFF

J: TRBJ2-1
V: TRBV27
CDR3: CASRSDKITSGSGEQFF

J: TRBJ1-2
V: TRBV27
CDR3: CASSPPGTALRGYTF

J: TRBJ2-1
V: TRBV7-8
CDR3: CASTLGAKSSYNEQFF

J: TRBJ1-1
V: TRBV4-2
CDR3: CASSQELRGNTEAFF

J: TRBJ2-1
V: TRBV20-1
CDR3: CSARRGGREDNEQFF

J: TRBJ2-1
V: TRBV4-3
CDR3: CASSHRPRDWGYNEQFF

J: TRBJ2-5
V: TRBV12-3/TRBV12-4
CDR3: CASSLVRAWETQYF

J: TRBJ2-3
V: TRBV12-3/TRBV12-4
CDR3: CASSLGSPSTDTQYF

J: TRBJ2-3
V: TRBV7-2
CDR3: CASSKWDSTDTQYF

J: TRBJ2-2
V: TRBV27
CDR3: CASSLGGGIGELFF

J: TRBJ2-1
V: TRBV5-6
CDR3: CASSLAALSSATYNEQFF

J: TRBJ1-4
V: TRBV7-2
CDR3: CASSFTGVGEKLFF

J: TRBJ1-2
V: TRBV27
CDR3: CASSTGNYGYTF

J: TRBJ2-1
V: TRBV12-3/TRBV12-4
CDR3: CASSPAGGGLHEQFF